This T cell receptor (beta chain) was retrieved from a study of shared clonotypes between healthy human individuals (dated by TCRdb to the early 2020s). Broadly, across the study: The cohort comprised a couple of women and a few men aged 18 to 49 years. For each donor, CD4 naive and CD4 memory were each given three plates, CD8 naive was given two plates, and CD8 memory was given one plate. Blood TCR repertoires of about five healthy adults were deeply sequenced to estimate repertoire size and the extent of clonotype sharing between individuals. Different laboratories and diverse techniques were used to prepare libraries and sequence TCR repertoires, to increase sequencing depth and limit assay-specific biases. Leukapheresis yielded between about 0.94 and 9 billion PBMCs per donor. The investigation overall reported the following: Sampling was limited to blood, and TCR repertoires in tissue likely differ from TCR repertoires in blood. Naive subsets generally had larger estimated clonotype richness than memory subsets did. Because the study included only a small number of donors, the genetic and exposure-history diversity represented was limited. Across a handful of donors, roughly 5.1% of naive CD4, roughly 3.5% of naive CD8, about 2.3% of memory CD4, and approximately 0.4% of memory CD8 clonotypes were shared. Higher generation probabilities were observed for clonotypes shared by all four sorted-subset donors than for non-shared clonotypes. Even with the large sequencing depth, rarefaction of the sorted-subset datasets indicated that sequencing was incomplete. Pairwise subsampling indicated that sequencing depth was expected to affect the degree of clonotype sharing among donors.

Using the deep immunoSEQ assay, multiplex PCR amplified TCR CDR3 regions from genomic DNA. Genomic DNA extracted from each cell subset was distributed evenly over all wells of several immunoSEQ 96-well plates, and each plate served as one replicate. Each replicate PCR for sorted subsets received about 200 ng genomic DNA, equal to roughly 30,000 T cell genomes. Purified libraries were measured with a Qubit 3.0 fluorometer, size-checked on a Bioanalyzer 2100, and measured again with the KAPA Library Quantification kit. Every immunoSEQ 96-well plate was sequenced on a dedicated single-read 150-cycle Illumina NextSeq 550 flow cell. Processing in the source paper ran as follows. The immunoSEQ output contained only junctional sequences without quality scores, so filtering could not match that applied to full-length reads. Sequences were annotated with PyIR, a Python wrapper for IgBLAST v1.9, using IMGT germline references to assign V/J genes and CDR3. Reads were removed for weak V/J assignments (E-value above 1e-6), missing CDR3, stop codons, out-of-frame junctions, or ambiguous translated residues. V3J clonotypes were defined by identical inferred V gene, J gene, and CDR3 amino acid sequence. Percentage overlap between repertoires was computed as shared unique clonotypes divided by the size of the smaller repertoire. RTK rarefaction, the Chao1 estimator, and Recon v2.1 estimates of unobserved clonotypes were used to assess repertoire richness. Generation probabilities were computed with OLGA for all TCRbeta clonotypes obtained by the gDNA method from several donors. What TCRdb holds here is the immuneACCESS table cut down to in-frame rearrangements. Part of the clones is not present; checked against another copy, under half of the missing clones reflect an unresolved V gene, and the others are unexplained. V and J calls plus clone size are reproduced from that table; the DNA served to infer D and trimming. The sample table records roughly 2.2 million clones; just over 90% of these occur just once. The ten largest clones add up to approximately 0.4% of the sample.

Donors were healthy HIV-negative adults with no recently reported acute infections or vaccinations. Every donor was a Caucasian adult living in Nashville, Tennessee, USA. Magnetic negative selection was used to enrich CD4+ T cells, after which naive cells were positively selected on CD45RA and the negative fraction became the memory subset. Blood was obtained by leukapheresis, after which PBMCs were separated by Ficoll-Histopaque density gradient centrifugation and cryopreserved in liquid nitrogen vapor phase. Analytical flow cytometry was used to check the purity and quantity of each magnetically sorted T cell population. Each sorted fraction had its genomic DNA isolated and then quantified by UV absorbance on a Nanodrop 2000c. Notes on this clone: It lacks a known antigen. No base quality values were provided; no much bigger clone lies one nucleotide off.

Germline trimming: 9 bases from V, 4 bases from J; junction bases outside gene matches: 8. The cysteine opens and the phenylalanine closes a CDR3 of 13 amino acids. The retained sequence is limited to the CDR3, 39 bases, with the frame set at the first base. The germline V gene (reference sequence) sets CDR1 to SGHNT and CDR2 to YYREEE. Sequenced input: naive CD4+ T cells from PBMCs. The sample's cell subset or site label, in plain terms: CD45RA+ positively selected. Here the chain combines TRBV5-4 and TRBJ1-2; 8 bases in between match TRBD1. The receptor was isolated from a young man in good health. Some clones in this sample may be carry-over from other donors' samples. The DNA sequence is TGTGCCACCACGACCGGGACAGGCTATGGCTACACCTTC. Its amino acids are CATTTGTGYGYTF.